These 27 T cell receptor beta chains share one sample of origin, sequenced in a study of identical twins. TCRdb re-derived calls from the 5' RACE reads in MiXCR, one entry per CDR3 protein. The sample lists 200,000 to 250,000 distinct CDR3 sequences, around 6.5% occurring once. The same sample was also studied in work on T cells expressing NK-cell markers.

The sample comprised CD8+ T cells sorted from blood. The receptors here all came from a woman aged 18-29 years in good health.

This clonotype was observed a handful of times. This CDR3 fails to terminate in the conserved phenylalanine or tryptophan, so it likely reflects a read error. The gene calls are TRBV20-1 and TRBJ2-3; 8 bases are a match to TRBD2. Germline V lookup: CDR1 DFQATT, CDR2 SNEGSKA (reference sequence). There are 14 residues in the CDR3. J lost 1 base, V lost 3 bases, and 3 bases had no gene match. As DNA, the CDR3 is TGCAGTGCTAGGGTGACTAGCGGCACAGATACGCAGTATTCT. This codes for CSARVTSGTDTQYS.

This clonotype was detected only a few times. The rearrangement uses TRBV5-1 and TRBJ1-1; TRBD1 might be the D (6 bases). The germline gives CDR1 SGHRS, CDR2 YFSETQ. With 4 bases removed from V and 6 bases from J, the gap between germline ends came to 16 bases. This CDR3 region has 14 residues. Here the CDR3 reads CASSPITGLAEAFF. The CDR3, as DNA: TGCGCCAGCAGCCCCATCACAGGGCTCGCTGAAGCTTTCTTT.

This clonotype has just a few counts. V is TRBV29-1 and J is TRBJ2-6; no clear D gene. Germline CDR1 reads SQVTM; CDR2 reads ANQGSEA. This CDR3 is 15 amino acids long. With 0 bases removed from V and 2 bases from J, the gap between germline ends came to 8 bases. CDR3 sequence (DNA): TGCAGCGTTGAAGATCTCGGGCCTGGGGCCAACGTCCTGACTTTC. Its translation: CSVEDLGPGANVLTF.

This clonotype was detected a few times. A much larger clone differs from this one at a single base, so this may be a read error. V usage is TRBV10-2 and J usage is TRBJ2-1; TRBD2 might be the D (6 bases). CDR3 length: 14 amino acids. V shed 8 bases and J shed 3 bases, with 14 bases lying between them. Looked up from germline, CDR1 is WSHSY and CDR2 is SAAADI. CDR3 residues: CASGSSGFYNEQFF. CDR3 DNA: TGCGCCAGCGGATCCAGCGGGTTCTACAATGAGCAGTTCTTC.

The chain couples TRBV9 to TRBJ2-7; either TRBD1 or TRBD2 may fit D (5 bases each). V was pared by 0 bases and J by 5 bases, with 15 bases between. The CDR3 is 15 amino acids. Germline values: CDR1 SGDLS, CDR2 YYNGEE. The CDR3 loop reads CASSVGPGPNDEQYF. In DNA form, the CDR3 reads TGTGCCAGCAGCGTAGGACCGGGACCAAACGACGAGCAGTACTTC.

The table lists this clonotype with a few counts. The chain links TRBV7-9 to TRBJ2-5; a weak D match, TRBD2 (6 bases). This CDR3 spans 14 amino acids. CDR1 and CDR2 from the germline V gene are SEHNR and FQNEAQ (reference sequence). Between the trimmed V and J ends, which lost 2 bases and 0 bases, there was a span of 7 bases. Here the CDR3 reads CASSLSGYQETQYF. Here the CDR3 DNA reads TGTGCCAGCAGCTTAAGCGGGTACCAAGAGACCCAGTACTTC.

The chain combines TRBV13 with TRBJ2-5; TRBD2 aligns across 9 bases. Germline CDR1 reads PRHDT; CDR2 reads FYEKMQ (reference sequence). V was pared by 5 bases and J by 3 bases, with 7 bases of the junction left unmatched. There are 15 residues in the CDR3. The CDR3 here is CASSQRTSAEETQYF. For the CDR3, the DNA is TGTGCCAGCAGCCAGAGGACTAGCGCAGAAGAGACCCAGTACTTC.

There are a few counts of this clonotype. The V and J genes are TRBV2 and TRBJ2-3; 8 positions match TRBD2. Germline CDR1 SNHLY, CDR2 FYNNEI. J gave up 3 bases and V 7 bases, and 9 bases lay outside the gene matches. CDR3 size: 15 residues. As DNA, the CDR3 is TGTGCCAGCATGTTGCGGGGGGCTACAACAGATACGCAGTATTTT. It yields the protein CASMLRGATTDTQYF.

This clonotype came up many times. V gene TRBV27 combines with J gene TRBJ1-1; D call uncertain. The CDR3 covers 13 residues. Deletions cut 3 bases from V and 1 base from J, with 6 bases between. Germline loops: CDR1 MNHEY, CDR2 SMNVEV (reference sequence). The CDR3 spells CASSFDKNTEAFF. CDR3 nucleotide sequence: TGTGCCAGCAGTTTCGACAAGAACACTGAAGCTTTCTTT.

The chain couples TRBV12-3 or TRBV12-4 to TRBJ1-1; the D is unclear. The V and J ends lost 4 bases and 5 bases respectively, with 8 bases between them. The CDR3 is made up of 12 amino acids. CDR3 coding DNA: TGTGCCAGCAGTTCAGAGTTTACTGAAGCTTTCTTT. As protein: CASSSEFTEAFF.

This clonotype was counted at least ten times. The chain's CDR3 is CASSVTSNEQFF. The CDR3 DNA is TGTGCCAGCAGCGTAACGTCGAATGAGCAGTTCTTC. The chain has TRBV9 and TRBJ2-1; D gene ambiguous. This CDR3 region has 12 residues. Germline loops: CDR1 SGDLS, CDR2 YYNGEE. The germline V and J ends were trimmed by 1 base and 7 bases, with 6 bases remaining between them.

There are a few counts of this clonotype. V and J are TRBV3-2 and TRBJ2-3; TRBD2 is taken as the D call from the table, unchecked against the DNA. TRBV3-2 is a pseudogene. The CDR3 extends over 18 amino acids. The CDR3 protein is CASSHQRHGTLYTDTQYF. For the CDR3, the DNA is TGTGCCAGCAGCCATCAACGGCACGGGACTCTCTACACAGATACGCAGTATTTT.

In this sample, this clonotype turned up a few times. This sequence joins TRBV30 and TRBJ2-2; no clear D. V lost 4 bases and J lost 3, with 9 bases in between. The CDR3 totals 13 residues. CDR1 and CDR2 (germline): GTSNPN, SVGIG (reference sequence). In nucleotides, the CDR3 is TGTGCCTGGACCGACGACCACACCGGGGAGCTGTTTTTT. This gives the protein CAWTDDHTGELFF.

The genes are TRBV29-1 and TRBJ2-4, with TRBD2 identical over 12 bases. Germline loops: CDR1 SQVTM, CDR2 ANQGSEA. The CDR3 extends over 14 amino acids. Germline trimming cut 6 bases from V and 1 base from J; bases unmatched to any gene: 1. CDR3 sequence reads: CSVTSGGAKNIQYF. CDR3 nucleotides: TGCAGCGTCACTAGCGGGGGGGCCAAAAACATTCAGTACTTC. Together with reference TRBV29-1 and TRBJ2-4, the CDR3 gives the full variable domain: SAVISQKPSRDICQRGTSLTIQCQVDSQVTMMFWYRQQPGQSLTLIATANQGSEATYESGFVIDKFPISRPNLTFSTLTVSNMSPEDSSIYLCSVTSGGAKNIQYFGAGTRLSVL.

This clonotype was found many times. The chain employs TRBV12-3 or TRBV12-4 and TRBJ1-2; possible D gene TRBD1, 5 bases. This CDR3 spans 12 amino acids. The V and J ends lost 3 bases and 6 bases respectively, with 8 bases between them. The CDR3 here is CASSFQGDGYTF. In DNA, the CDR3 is TGTGCCAGCAGTTTTCAGGGAGATGGCTACACCTTC.

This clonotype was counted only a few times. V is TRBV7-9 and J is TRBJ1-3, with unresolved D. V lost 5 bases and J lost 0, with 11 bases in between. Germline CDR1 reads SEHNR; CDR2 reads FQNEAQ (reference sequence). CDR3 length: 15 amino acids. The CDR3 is CASSAILSSGNTIYF. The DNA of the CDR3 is TGTGCCAGCAGCGCGATACTAAGCTCTGGAAACACCATATATTTT.

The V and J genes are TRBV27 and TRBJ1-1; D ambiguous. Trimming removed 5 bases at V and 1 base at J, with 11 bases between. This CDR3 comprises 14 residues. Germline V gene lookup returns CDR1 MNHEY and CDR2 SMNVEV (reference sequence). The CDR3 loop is CASSMQVKNTEAFF. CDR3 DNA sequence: TGTGCCAGCAGTATGCAGGTTAAGAACACTGAAGCTTTCTTT.

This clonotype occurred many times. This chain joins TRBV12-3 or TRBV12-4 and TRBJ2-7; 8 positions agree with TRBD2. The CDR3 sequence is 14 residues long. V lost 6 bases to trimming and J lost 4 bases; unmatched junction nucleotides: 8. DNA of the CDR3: TGTGCCAGCAGCCCAGCGGGAGTCAGTTACGAGCAGTACTTC. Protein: CASSPAGVSYEQYF.

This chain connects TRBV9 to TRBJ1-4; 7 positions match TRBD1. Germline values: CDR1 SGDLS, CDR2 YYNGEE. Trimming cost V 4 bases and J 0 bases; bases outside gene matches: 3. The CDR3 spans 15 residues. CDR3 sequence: CASSQQGATNEKLFF. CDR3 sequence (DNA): TGTGCCAGCAGCCAGCAGGGGGCAACTAATGAAAAACTGTTTTTT.

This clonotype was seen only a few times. This CDR3 is CSAEAGRETEAFF. The CDR3 DNA reads as TGCAGTGCGGAGGCGGGGCGGGAAACTGAAGCTTTCTTT. The chain uses TRBV20-1 and TRBJ1-1; D perhaps matches TRBD1 (5 bases). The germline gives CDR1 DFQATT, CDR2 SNEGSKA (reference sequence). The CDR3 runs 13 residues. The V gene lost 6 bases and the J gene lost 5 bases, with 16 bases spanning the gap.

The CDR3 loop reads CASGLAGLTYEQYF. The CDR3 DNA reads TGTGCCAGCGGGCTAGCGGGTCTAACCTACGAGCAGTACTTC. This rearrangement joins TRBV12-3 or TRBV12-4 to TRBJ2-7; 8 nucleotides line up with TRBD2. The CDR3 is 14 residues long. V trimming: 8 bases; J trimming: 2 bases; junction bases outside the gene matches: 8.

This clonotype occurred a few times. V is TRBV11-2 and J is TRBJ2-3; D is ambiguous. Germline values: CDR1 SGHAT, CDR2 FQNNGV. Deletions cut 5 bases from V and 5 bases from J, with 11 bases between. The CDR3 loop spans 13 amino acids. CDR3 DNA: TGTGCCAGCAGCGACGGTCCCCAAGATACGCAGTATTTT. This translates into CASSDGPQDTQYF.

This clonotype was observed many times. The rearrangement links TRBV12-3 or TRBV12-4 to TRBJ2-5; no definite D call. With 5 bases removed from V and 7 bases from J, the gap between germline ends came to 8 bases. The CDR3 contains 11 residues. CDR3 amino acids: CASSASGTQYF. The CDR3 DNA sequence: TGTGCCAGCAGTGCCTCTGGGACCCAGTACTTC.

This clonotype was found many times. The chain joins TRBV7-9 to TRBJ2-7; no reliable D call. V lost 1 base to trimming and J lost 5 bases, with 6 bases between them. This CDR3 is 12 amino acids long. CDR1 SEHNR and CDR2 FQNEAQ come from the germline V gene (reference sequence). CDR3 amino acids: CASSLEGNEQYF. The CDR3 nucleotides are TGTGCCAGCAGCTTAGAAGGGAACGAGCAGTACTTC.

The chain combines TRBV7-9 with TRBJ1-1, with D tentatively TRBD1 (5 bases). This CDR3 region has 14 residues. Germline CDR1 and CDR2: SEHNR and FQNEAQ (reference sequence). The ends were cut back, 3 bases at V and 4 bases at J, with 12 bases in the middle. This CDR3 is CASSFGGGLTEAFF. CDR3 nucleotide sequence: TGTGCCAGCAGCTTTGGGGGGGGACTCACTGAAGCTTTCTTT. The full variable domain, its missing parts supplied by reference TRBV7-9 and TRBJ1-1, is DTGVSQNPRHKITKRGQNVTFRCDPISEHNRLYWYRQTLGQGPEFLTYFQNEAQLEKSRLLSDRFSAERPKGSFSTLEIQRTEQGDSAMYLCASSFGGGLTEAFFGQGTRLTVV.

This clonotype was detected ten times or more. CDR3 nucleotides: TGCAGCGTTGTCGGTAGCGGTAGCTCCTACAATGAGCAGTTCTTC. Residues: CSVVGSGSSYNEQFF. J is TRBJ2-1 and V is TRBV29-1; a possible D gene is TRBD2 (6 bases). Trimming took 4 bases from V and 0 from J, leaving 13 bases between them. CDR3 length: 15 amino acids. The germline V gene has CDR1 SQVTM and CDR2 ANQGSEA.

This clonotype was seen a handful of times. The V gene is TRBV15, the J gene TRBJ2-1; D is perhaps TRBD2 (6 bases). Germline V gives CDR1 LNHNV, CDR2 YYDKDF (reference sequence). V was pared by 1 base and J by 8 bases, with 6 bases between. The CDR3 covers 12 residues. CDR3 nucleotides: TGTGCCACCAGCAGAGCGGGGGATGAGCAGTTCTTC. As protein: CATSRAGDEQFF. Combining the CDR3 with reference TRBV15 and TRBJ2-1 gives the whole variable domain DAMVIQNPRYQVTQFGKPVTLSCSQTLNHNVMYWYQQKSSQAPKLLFHYYDKDFNNEADTPDNFQSRRPNTSFCFLDIRSPGLGDTAMYLCATSRAGDEQFFGPGTRLTVL.